The present TCR beta chain was sequenced within a study of neurological immune-mediated disorders. Study-wide findings and caveats: Subjects shared no identical expanded-clone CDR3 amino acid sequences, suggesting private TCR-beta repertoires in all groups. HTLV-1-associated myelopathy had the most TCR clonal expansion, and multiple sclerosis had the least, less than healthy controls.

The unsorted libraries were prepared from 2 million PBMCs (stored at -80 C). 5'RACE generated cDNA with 10-nucleotide random UMIs. TCRdb re-derived calls from the 5' RACE reads in MiXCR, one entry per CDR3 protein. The sample has 72,000 or so distinct CDR3 sequences; roughly 17% are singletons. V was trimmed by 4 bases and J by 1 base, leaving 12 bases between them. This CDR3 region has 15 residues. CDR1 and CDR2 from the germline V gene are MNHNS and SASEGT. This clonotype was observed a few times. The antigen is not known. Just one base apart from a much larger clone, this may be a read error. This receptor was identified in a woman between 35 and 50 years old in good health. The chain recombines TRBV6-1 with TRBJ2-3, with D possibly TRBD1 on 5 matching bases. Sequencing was done on a sample of PBMCs. The CDR3 nucleotides read TGTGCCAGCAGTGTTGCAACAGGAGGCACAGATACGCAGTATTTT. Residues: CASSVATGGTDTQYF.